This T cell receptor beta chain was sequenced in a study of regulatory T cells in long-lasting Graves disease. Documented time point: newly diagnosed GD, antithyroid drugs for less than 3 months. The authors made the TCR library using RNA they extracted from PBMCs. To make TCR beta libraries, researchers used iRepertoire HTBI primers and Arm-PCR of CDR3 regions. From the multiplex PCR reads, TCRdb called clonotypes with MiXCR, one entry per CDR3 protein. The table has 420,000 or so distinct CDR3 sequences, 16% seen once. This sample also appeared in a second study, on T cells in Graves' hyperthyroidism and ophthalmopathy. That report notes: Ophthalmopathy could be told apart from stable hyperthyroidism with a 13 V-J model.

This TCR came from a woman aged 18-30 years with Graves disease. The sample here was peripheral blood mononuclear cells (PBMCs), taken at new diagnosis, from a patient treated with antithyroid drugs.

Written as DNA, the CDR3 is TGCGCCAGCAGCCAATTGTCGAACACTGAAGCTTTCTTT. Translation gives CASSQLSNTEAFF. V and J are TRBV4-3 and TRBJ1-1, with D uncertain. Germline V lookup: CDR1 LGHNA, CDR2 YSLEER. V gave up 2 bases and J gave up 1 base, with 5 bases separating them. The CDR3 loop spans 13 amino acids.